This TCR beta chain comes out of a study of regulatory T cells in long-lasting Graves disease (dated by TCRdb to about 2021). Regarding the complete study: Persistent Graves' disease meant more than 5 years of antithyroid drug treatment with TSH receptor autoantibodies that stayed positive. This study used TCR sequencing and RNA sequencing of peripheral blood to compare persistent Graves' disease patients against newly diagnosed Graves' disease patients. The study was registered as a clinical trial and conducted in China. A total of some 33 samples were covered by TCR sequencing, comprising approximately 13 persistent and 20 or so newly diagnosed Graves' disease patients. Persistent Graves' disease patients in the clinical cohort had taken antithyroid drugs for roughly ten years on average. Summary of the overall study and its limitations: The study examined only peripheral blood because the primary lesion, thyroid tissue, could not be accessed. Sequencing and analysis were restricted to the TCR beta chain. Persistent patients shared more public clonotypes among themselves (around 2,500) than newly diagnosed patients did (approximately 900). TRBV28, TRBJ1-2 and TRBJ2-5 were preferentially used in persistent disease, while TRBV20-1 and TRBJ2-1 were favored in newly diagnosed disease. Compared with newly diagnosed patients, patients with persistent Graves' disease had lower TCR Shannon entropy and fewer highly expanded clones, which suggests clonal expansion. The small sample size was acknowledged by the authors as a limitation that may reduce accuracy.

The junction shows trimming of 4 bases on V and 7 bases on J, and the gene matches do not reach 9 bases of it. In the germline V gene, CDR1 corresponds to SNHLY and CDR2 to FYNNEI. The cysteine opens and the phenylalanine closes a CDR3 of 14 amino acids. The read is trimmed to its CDR3 DNA, 42 bases read in frame from base 1. The meaning of the sample's time point label: persistent/refractory GD, antithyroid drugs over 5 years with positive TRAb. For both TCR sequencing and RNA sequencing, RNA was extracted from PBMCs using TRIzol. The diagnosis of Graves' disease followed American Thyroid Association guidelines. Recruitment of patients was carried out at an endocrinology department in Xi'an, China. Each patient gave 9 to 10 milliliters of peripheral blood, collected in an EDTA anticoagulant tube. PBMCs were isolated by Ficoll Paque Plus density gradient separation without further T cell sorting. An Agilent 2100 Bioanalyzer and agarose gel were used to check RNA quality, while a NanoDrop 2000 measured RNA concentration.

Library generation was performed with multiplex PCR. Sequencing was carried out with an Illumina HiSeq 4000. iRepertoire HTBI primers and Arm-PCR amplification of CDR3 regions were used to construct TCR beta libraries. Before sequencing, the PCR products went through gel purification. Per the original workflow: Gene usage analysis of CDR3 amino acid clonotypes used the approximately 62 TRBV and 14 to 15 TRBJ segments found across samples. COPE and FqMerger were used to merge filtered high-quality paired reads into contigs. Contigs were aligned with BLAST to IMGT TRBV, TRBD and TRBJ reference genes, and CDR3 was defined per IMGT. Any clonotype with a frequency above 0.1% was counted as a highly expanded clone. Repertoire diversity was measured by Shannon entropy, and V-J evenness by the Gini coefficient. Public clonotypes were defined as clonotypes shared by more than one individual. The public sequencing data were trimmed at Q25 with fastp and processed into clonotypes with MiXCR by TCRdb, which kept only in-frame beta chains. Each entry is one CDR3 protein sequence, shown with its most common DNA and genes. TCRdb's processing, not the authors' own work, is the source of the V and J calls. The sample table shows more than 350,000 distinct CDR3 sequences, and 21% are seen once. Roughly an eighth of the sample comes from the top ten.

At least ten counts were recorded for this clonotype. The specificity of this receptor is unknown. Per-nucleotide qualities are absent, and no much larger clonotype sits a single base away. The sequenced sample was peripheral blood mononuclear cells (PBMCs), obtained when the disease was refractory, from a patient treated with antithyroid drugs. The V gene is TRBV2 and the J gene is TRBJ1-1; 7 bases in between match TRBD1. This TCR was sampled from a female donor with Graves disease. The CDR3 sequence is CASSGDRVFDEAFF. The nucleotide sequence reads TGTGCCAGCAGTGGAGACAGGGTATTCGATGAAGCTTTCTTT.